These 14 T cell receptor beta chains were all obtained from the same sample, sequenced in a study of vaccination effects on CD4 cells after COVID-19. Sequencing was performed with immunoSEQ multiplex PCR; in TCRdb, only in-frame clones are kept and a portion is missing. The sample holds more than 20,000 clones, approximately 80% seen once. Antigen-specific CD4+ T cells were expanded with viral peptide pools in the ViraFEST assay before sequencing. Scientists isolated CD4+ T cells after a roughly 10-day culture period ended. By PCR, the person was confirmed to have had SARS-CoV-2 infection between March and December 2020. No antigen has been assigned to these receptors. The input for sequencing was CD4+ T cells from PBMCs cultured with HCoV-NL63 spike peptides, taken before COVID-19 vaccination. These receptors came from a human donor who had a prior SARS-CoV-2 infection.

The sample holds a few counts of this clone. This chain uses TRBV7-2 with TRBJ2-7, with a weak D call TRBD2 (7 bases). The CDR3 loop spans 14 amino acids. The V end lost 2 bases, the J end lost 10 bases, and 18 bases lay between the germline ends. CDR1 and CDR2 from the germline V gene are SGHTA and FQGNSA. CDR3 loop: CASSLRTGGAEQYF. In DNA form, the CDR3 reads TGTGCCAGCAGCTTAAGGACTGGGGGGGCCGAACAGTACTTC.

The chain recombines TRBV19 with TRBJ2-5; 8 nucleotides line up with TRBD2. Losses at the gene ends were 5 bases for V and 5 bases for J; bases not matched to a gene: 7. The CDR3 extends over 14 amino acids. Per the germline V gene, CDR1 is LNHDA and CDR2 is SQIVND (reference sequence). The CDR3 DNA is TGTGCCAGTAGTCTCCGGACTAGCACGGAGACCCAGTACTTC. Translation gives CASSLRTSTETQYF.

The rearrangement uses TRBV7-2 and TRBJ1-1, with TRBD1 identical over 9 bases. CDR3 length: 16 residues. Unmatched junction bases numbered 6, after V lost 1 base and J lost 3 bases. Germline-derived CDR1 and CDR2 are SGHTA and FQGNSA. The CDR3 sequence is CASSLEIRTGDTEAFF. In DNA form, the CDR3 reads TGTGCCAGCAGCTTAGAAATAAGGACAGGGGACACTGAAGCTTTCTTT.

This clone was counted between two and nine times. The chain has TRBV5-4 and TRBJ1-4; TRBD1 is a possible D gene (6 bases). The CDR3 runs to 16 residues. Germline values: CDR1 SGHNT, CDR2 YYREEE (reference sequence). Deletions cut 4 bases from V and 1 base from J, with 14 bases between. CDR3 sequence: CASSKQSQGTNEKLFF. CDR3 nucleotide sequence: TGTGCCAGCAGCAAGCAATCACAGGGAACTAATGAAAAACTGTTTTTT.

This chain links TRBV7-8 with TRBJ1-5; no definite D call. The CDR3 totals 12 residues. V was trimmed by 8 bases and J by 5 bases, leaving 10 bases between them. Germline assignment: CDR1 SGHVS and CDR2 FQNEAQ. The CDR3 loop is CASAGLHQPQHF. The CDR3 DNA reads TGTGCCAGCGCAGGTTTGCATCAGCCCCAGCATTTT.

The chain carries TRBV19 and TRBJ2-2, with D perhaps TRBD2 (5 bases). Germline lookup yields CDR1 LNHDA and CDR2 SQIVND (reference sequence). Trimming removed 6 bases from V and 5 bases from J, with 13 bases in between. This CDR3 region has 14 residues. DNA of the CDR3: TGTGCCAGTAGCCGTAGGACTCTAACCGGGGAGCTGTTTTTT. Encoded protein: CASSRRTLTGELFF.

The chain joins TRBV10-3 to TRBJ2-1, with D perhaps given as TRBD1 or TRBD2 (5 bases each). Trimming took off 2 bases at V and 5 bases at J, with 13 bases between the two ends. Germline-derived CDR1 and CDR2 are ENHRY and SYGVKD. CDR3 size: 15 residues. Here the CDR3 reads CAISEGDDGNNEQFF. The CDR3 nucleotides are TGTGCCATCAGTGAGGGGGACGACGGGAACAATGAGCAGTTCTTC.

This chain uses TRBV5-6 with TRBJ1-2; TRBD1 is a possible D gene (6 bases). Germline V CDR1 and CDR2: SGHDT, YYEEEE. The CDR3 contains 13 residues. The V end was cut by 4 bases, the J end by 5 bases, with 12 bases between. The CDR3 loop reads CASSAGQIYGYTF. In nucleotides, the CDR3 is TGTGCCAGCAGCGCCGGACAGATTTATGGCTACACCTTC.

The chain has TRBV7-9 and TRBJ2-1; weak D call: TRBD1 (6 bases). The CDR3 consists of 17 residues. V lost 5 bases, J lost 2 bases, and 19 bases lay in between. Germline lookup yields CDR1 SEHNR and CDR2 FQNEAQ (reference sequence). Here the CDR3 DNA reads TGTGCCAGCAGCGACCGCGGACAGAGCGGAACCTACAATGAGCAGTTCTTC. As protein: CASSDRGQSGTYNEQFF.

The chain employs TRBV7-2 and TRBJ2-3; the D gene is possibly TRBD2 (5 bases). CDR1 is SGHTA, CDR2 FQGNSA, per germline. V was clipped by 4 bases and J by 7 bases, with 15 bases between them. This CDR3 spans 14 amino acids. CDR3: CASSSGGSEHTQYF. CDR3 DNA sequence: TGTGCCAGCAGCTCAGGAGGATCGGAGCATACGCAGTATTTT.

CDR3 in DNA: TGTGCCAGCAGCCCGCTACTAGCGGGGTCCTACGAGCAGTACTTC. This translates into CASSPLLAGSYEQYF. The V gene is TRBV11-3, the J gene TRBJ2-7; 10 bases agree with TRBD2. V trimming: 5 bases; J trimming: 1 base; junction bases outside the gene matches: 5. The CDR3 is 15 residues long. Germline CDR1 is SGHNT and CDR2 is YENEEA.

The rearrangement links TRBV11-2 to TRBJ2-7; no definite D call. The germline V gene has CDR1 SGHAT and CDR2 FQNNGV. V was clipped by 0 bases and J by 5 bases, with 17 bases between them. The CDR3 is made up of 16 amino acids. CDR3 nucleotide sequence: TGTGCCAGCAGCTTAGAGATTTACAGAAAGAAGAACGAGCAGTACTTC. Residues: CASSLEIYRKKNEQYF.

This chain connects TRBV5-8 to TRBJ1-3; D gene uncertain. This CDR3 has 12 residues. V was pared by 5 bases and J by 4 bases, with 7 bases between. Germline V gene data show CDR1 as SGHTS and CDR2 as YDEGEE. The CDR3 here is CASRNLGNTIYF. CDR3 bases: TGTGCCAGCAGGAACCTCGGAAACACCATATATTTT.

The rearrangement links TRBV2 to TRBJ1-2; a weak D match, TRBD1 (5 bases). The ends were cut back, 4 bases at V and 4 bases at J, with 10 bases in the middle. The CDR3 spans 13 residues. CDR1 is SNHLY, CDR2 FYNNEI, per germline. CDR3 nucleotide sequence: TGTGCCAGCAGTGGGGACGGCACCTATGGCTACACCTTC. This codes for CASSGDGTYGYTF.